The rows below give T cell receptor beta chains drawn from one sample of a study of shared clonotypes between healthy human individuals. Using immunoSEQ multiplex PCR, the repertoire was profiled, and TCRdb retains in-frame clones only, with some absent. Altogether around 500,000 clones are present, 76% being singletons, with the ten largest covering over 10%. The sequencing sample was made of PBMCs. Receptor source: a woman in her forties in good health. Some clones in this sample may be carry-over from other donors' samples. CDR3s include the opening cysteine and the closing phenylalanine or tryptophan. Each record gives: V gene, clone size, J gene, D gene, CDR3 DNA, CDR3 protein. D genes are given only for firm matches. Not every row has a clone size; where given, it reads once, few, many or a size class.

TRBV27	.	TRBJ2-2	.	TGTGCCAGCAGTTTGTTGGACCACAGGCGCACCGGGGAGCTGTTTTTT	CASSLLDHRRTGELFF
TRBV18	.	TRBJ2-6	TRBD1	TGTGCCAGCTCACCGGGACAGGGGAGCTCTGGGGCCAACGTCCTGACTTTC	CASSPGQGSSGANVLTF
TRBV5-1	once	TRBJ2-1	TRBD1	TGCGCCAGCAGCTTGGCCGGGACAGGGACATACAATGAGCAGTTCTTC	CASSLAGTGTYNEQFF
TRBV9	few	TRBJ1-5	.	TGTGCCAGCAGCGTGCGCCTCAATCAGCCCCAGCATTTT	CASSVRLNQPQHF
TRBV27	.	TRBJ2-7	TRBD2	TGTGCCAGCAGTTTACGTATAGCGGGAGGGAGCTCCTACGAGCAGTACTTC	CASSLRIAGGSSYEQYF
TRBV5-1	.	TRBJ2-1	TRBD2	TGCGCCAGCAGGTTCGCAGGGAGGGAGTTCTTC	CASRFAGREFF
TRBV5-1	few	TRBJ2-2	.	TGCGCCAGCAGCTTGGTTGTCACCGGGGAGCTGTTTTTT	CASSLVVTGELFF
TRBV6-5	.	TRBJ2-7	TRBD2	TGTGCCAGCAGGTGGACTAGCAGCACCTACGAGCAGTACTTC	CASRWTSSTYEQYF
TRBV5-1	.	TRBJ1-1	.	TGCGCCAGCAGCTTGGATATCCAGGGGTCCACTGAAGCTTTCTTT	CASSLDIQGSTEAFF
TRBV10-3	.	TRBJ1-5	.	TGTGCCATCAGTGAGGGCAGCAATAGCAATCAGCCCCAGCATTTT	CAISEGSNSNQPQHF
TRBV2	.	TRBJ1-2	.	TGTGCCACGACGAGTGGGGGCGTCAACTATGGCTACACCTTC	CATTSGGVNYGYTF
TRBV27	.	TRBJ2-6	.	TGTGCCAGCAGTACGGCCTCTGGGGCCAACGTCCTGACTTTC	CASSTASGANVLTF
TRBV2	once	TRBJ1-4	.	TGTGCCAGCGTACTAGGGCGGGCTAATGAAAAACTGTTTTTT	CASVLGRANEKLFF